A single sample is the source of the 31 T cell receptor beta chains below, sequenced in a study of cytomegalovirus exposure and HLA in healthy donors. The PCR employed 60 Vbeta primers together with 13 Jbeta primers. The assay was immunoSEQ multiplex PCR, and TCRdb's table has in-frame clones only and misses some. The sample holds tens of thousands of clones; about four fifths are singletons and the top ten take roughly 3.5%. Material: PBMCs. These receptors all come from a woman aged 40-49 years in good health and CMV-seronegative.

The CDR3: CASSFSGGSTEAFF. Written as DNA, the CDR3 is TGTGCCAGCAGTTTTTCAGGGGGCTCTACTGAAGCTTTCTTT. This chain joins TRBV28 and TRBJ1-1; 8 nucleotides match TRBD1. CDR1 MDHEN and CDR2 SYDVKM come from the germline V gene. This CDR3 is built from 14 residues. V gave up 3 bases and J gave up 5 bases; unmatched junction bases: 5.

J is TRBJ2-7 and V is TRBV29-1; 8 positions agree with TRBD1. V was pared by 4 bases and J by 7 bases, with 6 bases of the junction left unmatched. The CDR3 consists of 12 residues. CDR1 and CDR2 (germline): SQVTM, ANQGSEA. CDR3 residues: CSVGTGLREQYF. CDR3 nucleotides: TGCAGCGTTGGGACAGGGCTCAGGGAGCAGTACTTC.

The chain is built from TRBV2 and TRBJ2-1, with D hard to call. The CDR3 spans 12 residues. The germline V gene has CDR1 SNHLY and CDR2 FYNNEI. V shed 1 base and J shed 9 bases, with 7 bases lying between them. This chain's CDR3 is CASSEGQIEQFF. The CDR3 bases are TGTGCCAGCAGTGAAGGCCAGATTGAGCAGTTCTTC.

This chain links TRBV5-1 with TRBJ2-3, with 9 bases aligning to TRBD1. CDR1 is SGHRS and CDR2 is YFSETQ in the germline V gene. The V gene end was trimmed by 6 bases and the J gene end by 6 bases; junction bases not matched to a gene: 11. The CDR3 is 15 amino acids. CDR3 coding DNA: TGCGCCAGCAATCAGGGACAGGGTCTTTCGGATACGCAGTATTTT. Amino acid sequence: CASNQGQGLSDTQYF.

In nucleotides, the CDR3 is TGCAGTGCCGCGACAGCCACCTACACCTTC. It yields the protein CSAATATYTF. The V gene is TRBV20-1, the J gene TRBJ1-2, with D perhaps matching TRBD1 (5 bases). The V end lost 6 bases, the J end lost 10 bases, and 12 bases lay between the germline ends. The CDR3 has 10 residues. The germline CDR1 and CDR2 sequences are DFQATT and SNEGSKA (reference sequence).

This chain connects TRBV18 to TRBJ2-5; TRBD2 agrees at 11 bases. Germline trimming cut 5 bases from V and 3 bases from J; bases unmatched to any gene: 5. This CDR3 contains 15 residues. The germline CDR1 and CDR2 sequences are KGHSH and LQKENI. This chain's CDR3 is CASSTGTSGEETQYF. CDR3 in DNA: TGTGCCAGCTCAACTGGGACTAGCGGAGAAGAGACCCAGTACTTC.

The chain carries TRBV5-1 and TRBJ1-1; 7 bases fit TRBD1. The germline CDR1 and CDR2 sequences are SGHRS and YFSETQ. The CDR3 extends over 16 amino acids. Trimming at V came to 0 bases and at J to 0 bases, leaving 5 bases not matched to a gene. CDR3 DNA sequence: TGCGCCAGCAGCTTGGCCATGGGGACAGTGAACACTGAAGCTTTCTTT. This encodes CASSLAMGTVNTEAFF.

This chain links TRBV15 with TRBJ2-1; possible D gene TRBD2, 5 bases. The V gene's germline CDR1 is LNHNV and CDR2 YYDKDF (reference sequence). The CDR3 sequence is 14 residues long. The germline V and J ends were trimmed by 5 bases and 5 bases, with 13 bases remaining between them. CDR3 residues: CATSGLDWDNEQFF. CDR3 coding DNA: TGTGCCACCAGCGGACTGGACTGGGACAATGAGCAGTTCTTC.

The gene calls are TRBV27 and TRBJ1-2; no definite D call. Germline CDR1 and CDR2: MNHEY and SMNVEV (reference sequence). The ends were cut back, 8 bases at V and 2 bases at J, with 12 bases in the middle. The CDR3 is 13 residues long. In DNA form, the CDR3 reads TGTGCCAGCCGCCTTGCGGTAAACTATGGCTACACCTTC. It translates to CASRLAVNYGYTF.

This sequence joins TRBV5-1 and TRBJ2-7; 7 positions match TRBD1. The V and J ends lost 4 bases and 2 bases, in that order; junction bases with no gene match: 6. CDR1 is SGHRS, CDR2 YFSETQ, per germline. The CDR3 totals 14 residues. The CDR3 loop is CASSPGQAAYEQYF. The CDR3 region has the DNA TGCGCCAGCAGCCCCGGACAGGCAGCCTACGAGCAGTACTTC.

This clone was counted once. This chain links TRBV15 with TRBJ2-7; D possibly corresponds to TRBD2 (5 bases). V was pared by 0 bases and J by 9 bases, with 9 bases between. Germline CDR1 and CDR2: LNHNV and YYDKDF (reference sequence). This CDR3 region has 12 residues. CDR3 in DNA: TGTGCCACCAGCAGAGAGGTGGGGAGGCAGTACTTC. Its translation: CATSREVGRQYF.

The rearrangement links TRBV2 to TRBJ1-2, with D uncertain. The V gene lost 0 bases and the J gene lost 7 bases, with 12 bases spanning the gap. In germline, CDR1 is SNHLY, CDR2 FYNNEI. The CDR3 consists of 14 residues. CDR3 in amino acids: CASSEAEAVGGYTF. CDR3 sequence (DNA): TGTGCCAGCAGTGAAGCGGAGGCGGTGGGTGGCTACACCTTC.

Here the CDR3 reads CASSEAHSRETQYF. The CDR3 nucleotides are TGTGCCAGCAGTGAAGCGCACAGTCGAGAGACCCAGTACTTC. The chain combines TRBV6-1 with TRBJ2-5; D is ambiguous. V was clipped by 0 bases and J by 4 bases, with 9 bases between them. The germline CDR1 and CDR2 sequences are MNHNS and SASEGT. This CDR3 contains 14 residues.

The CDR3 loop is CASSGGSGREETQYF. The CDR3 DNA sequence: TGTGCCAGCAGCGGGGGTAGCGGGAGAGAAGAGACCCAGTACTTC. This chain connects TRBV5-4 to TRBJ2-5, with 9 bases matching TRBD2. CDR1 and CDR2 from the germline V gene are SGHNT and YYREEE (reference sequence). J gave up 3 bases and V 4 bases, and 7 bases lay outside the gene matches. CDR3 length: 15 amino acids.

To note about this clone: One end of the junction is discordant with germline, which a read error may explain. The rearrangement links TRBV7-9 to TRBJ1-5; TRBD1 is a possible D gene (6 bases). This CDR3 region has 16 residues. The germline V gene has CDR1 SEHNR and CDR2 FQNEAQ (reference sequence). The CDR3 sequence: CSSSLGGVDSNQPQHF. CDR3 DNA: TGTTCCAGCAGCTTAGGGGGGGTGGATAGCAATCAGCCCCAGCATTTT.

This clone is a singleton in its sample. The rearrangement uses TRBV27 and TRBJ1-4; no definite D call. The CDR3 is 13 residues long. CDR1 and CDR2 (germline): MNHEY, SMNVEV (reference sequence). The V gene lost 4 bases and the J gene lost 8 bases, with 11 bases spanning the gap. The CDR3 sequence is CASSWREGEKLFF. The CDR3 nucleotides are TGTGCCAGCAGTTGGAGGGAAGGCGAAAAACTGTTTTTT.

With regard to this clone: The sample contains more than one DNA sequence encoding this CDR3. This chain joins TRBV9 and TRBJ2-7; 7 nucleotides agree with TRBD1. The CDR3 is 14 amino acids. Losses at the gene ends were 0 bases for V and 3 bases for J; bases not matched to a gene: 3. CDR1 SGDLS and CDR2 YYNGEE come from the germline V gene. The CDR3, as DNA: TGTGCCAGCAGCGTAGGGTCAGGGGGCTACGAGCAGTACTTC. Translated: CASSVGSGGYEQYF.

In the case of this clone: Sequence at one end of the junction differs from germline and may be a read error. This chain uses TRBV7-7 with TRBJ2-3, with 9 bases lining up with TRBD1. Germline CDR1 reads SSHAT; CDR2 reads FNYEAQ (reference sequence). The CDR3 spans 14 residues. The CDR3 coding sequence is TGTGCTAGCAGCTACGGGACAGGGACAGATACGCAGTATTTT. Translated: CASSYGTGTDTQYF.

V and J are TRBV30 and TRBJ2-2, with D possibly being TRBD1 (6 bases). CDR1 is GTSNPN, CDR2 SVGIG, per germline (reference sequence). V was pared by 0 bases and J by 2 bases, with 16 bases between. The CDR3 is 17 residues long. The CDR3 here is CAWSVGSPGTNTGELFF. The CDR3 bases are TGTGCCTGGAGTGTAGGTTCCCCCGGGACAAACACCGGGGAGCTGTTTTTT.

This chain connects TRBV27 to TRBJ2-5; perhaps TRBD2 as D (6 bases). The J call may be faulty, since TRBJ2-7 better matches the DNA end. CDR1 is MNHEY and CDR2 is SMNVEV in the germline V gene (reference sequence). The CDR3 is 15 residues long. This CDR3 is CASSSLGGKNYEQYF. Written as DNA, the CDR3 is TGTGCCAGCAGTTCACTTGGCGGGAAGAACTACGAGCAGTACTTC.

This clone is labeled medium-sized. CDR3 sequence reads: CATSVIVNRGRNTEAFF. DNA for the CDR3: TGTGCCACCAGCGTTATCGTGAACAGGGGGCGGAACACTGAAGCTTTCTTT. The rearrangement links TRBV19 to TRBJ1-1; 9 positions match TRBD1. With V trimmed by 10 bases and J by 1 base, 16 bases remained unmatched. The CDR3 length is 17 residues. Germline assignment: CDR1 LNHDA and CDR2 SQIVND (reference sequence).

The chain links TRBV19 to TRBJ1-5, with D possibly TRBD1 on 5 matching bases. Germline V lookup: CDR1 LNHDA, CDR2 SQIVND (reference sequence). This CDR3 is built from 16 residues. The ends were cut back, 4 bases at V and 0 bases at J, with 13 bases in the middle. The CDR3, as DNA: TGTGCCAGTAGTACTGGGGCAGCCGTTAGCAATCAGCCCCAGCATTTT. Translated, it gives CASSTGAAVSNQPQHF.

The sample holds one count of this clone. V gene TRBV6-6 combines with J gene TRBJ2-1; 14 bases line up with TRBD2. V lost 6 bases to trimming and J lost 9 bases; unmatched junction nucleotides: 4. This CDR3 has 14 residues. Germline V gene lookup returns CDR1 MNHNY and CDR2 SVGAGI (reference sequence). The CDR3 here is CASRKGLAGVEQFF. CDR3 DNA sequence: TGTGCCAGCAGAAAGGGACTAGCGGGAGTTGAGCAGTTCTTC.

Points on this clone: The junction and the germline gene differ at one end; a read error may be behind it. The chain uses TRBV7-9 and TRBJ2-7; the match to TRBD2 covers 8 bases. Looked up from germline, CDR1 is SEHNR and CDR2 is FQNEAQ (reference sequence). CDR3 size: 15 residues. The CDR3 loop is CSSSSGGEHYYEQYF. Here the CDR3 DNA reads TGTTCCAGCAGCTCCGGGGGGGAGCATTACTACGAGCAGTACTTC.

As DNA, the CDR3 is TGCGCCAGCAGCGGGGGAGGACTGGGGACTGAAGCTTTCTTT. The encoded protein is CASSGGGLGTEAFF. This chain uses TRBV5-1 with TRBJ1-1; weak D call: TRBD1 (5 bases). Germline V CDR1 and CDR2: SGHRS, YFSETQ. The V end was cut by 4 bases, the J end by 5 bases, with 15 bases between. This CDR3 has 14 amino acids. The variable domain in full, completed from reference TRBV5-1 and TRBJ1-1, reads KAGVTQTPRYLIKTRGQQVTLSCSPISGHRSVSWYQQTPGQGLQFLFEYFSETQRNKGNFPGRFSGRQFSNSRSEMNVSTLELGDSALYLCASSGGGLGTEAFFGQGTRLTVV.

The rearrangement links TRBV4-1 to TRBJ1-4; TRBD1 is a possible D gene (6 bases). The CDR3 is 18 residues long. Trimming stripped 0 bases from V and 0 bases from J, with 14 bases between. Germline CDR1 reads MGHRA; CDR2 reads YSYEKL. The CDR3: CASSQDPRGRTTNEKLFF. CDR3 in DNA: TGCGCCAGCAGCCAAGATCCCAGGGGCCGCACAACTAATGAAAAACTGTTTTTT.

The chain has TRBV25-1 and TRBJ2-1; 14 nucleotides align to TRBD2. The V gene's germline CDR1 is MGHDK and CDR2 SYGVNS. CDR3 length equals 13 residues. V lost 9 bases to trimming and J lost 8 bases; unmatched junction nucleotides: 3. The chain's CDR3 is CASGLAGGHEQFF. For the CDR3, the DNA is TGTGCCAGTGGACTAGCGGGAGGCCATGAGCAGTTCTTC.

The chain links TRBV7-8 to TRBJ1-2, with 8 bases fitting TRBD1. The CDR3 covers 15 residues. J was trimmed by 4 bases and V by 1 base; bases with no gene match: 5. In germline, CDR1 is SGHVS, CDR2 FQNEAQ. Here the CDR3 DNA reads TGTGCCAGCAGCTTAGGGACAGGGAGTGGCTATGGCTACACCTTC. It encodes CASSLGTGSGYGYTF.

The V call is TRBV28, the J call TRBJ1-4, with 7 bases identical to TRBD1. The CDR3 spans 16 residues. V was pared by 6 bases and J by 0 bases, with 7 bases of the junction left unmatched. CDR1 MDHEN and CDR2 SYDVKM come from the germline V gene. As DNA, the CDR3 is TGTGCCAGCAGGCACCGCGGACAGGCAACTAATGAAAAACTGTTTTTT. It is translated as CASRHRGQATNEKLFF.

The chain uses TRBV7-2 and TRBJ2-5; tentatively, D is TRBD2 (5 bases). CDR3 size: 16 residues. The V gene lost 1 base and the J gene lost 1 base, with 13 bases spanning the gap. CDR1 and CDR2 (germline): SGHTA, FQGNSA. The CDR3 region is CASSLGPIAGQETQYF. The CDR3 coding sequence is TGTGCCAGCAGCTTAGGGCCTATCGCGGGCCAAGAGACCCAGTACTTC.

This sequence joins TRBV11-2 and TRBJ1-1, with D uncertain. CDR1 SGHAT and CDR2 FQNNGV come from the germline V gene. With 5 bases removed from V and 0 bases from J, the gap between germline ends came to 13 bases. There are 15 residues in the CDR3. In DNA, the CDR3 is TGTGCCAGCAGCCTACTCGGCGGGTTGAACACTGAAGCTTTCTTT. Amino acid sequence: CASSLLGGLNTEAFF.